These 20 T cell receptor beta chains were all obtained from the same sample, sequenced in a study of graft-versus-host responses after intestinal transplantation. The antigens these receptors bind are not known. Data came from immunoSEQ multiplex PCR; TCRdb stores just in-frame clones and leaves some out. The table lists 30,000 to 50,000 clones, 90% to 95% of them singletons. The material sequenced was unstimulated CD8+ T cells sorted from spleen or lymph node cells, taken before transplant. These receptors originate from a human donor who was the organ donor for an intestinal transplant.

This clone was seen just once. The rearrangement links TRBV15 to TRBJ2-5; a weak D match, TRBD2 (5 bases). The CDR3 length is 13 residues. V lost 8 bases, J lost 5 bases, and 15 bases lay in between. The germline gives CDR1 LNHNV, CDR2 YYDKDF (reference sequence). The chain's CDR3 is CATSRWETETQYF. CDR3 DNA sequence: TGTGCCACCTCCCGGTGGGAGACGGAGACCCAGTACTTC. The variable domain in full, completed from reference TRBV15 and TRBJ2-5, reads DAMVIQNPRYQVTQFGKPVTLSCSQTLNHNVMYWYQQKSSQAPKLLFHYYDKDFNNEADTPDNFQSRRPNTSFCFLDIRSPGLGDTAMYLCATSRWETETQYFGPGTRLLVL.

V and J are TRBV15 and TRBJ2-1; TRBD2 matches 7 bases. CDR1 LNHNV and CDR2 YYDKDF come from the germline V gene (reference sequence). Losses at the gene ends were 0 bases for V and 8 bases for J; bases not matched to a gene: 13. This CDR3 is built from 17 residues. Here the CDR3 reads CATSRDLLTSSADEQFF. CDR3 in DNA: TGTGCCACCAGCAGAGATCTCTTGACTAGCTCTGCGGATGAGCAGTTCTTC.

The CDR3 loop is CASSLVLPGDTDTQYF. The CDR3 DNA sequence: TGCGCCAGCAGCTTGGTCCTTCCTGGGGACACAGATACGCAGTATTTT. V usage is TRBV5-1 and J usage is TRBJ2-3; D ambiguous. CDR1 and CDR2 from the germline V gene are SGHRS and YFSETQ. V shed 0 bases and J shed 2 bases, with 13 bases lying between them. This CDR3 spans 16 amino acids.

The rearrangement links TRBV27 to TRBJ2-1; 12 bases line up with TRBD2. Germline CDR1 is MNHEY and CDR2 is SMNVEV (reference sequence). Germline trimming cut 5 bases from V and 12 bases from J; bases unmatched to any gene: 14. The CDR3 sequence is 16 residues long. Here the CDR3 DNA reads TGTGCCAGCAGTCCAGTACTAGCGGGGGGCTTCCGCCCGCAGTTCTTC. Amino acid sequence: CASSPVLAGGFRPQFF.

This rearrangement joins TRBV6-5 to TRBJ2-7; D remains unclear. The germline CDR1 and CDR2 sequences are MNHEY and SVGAGI. V lost 1 base and J 2 bases, leaving 9 bases between the germline ends. The CDR3 spans 14 residues. The CDR3 nucleotides read TGTGCCAGCAGTTACTACGACGGACCCTACGAGCAGTACTTC. As protein: CASSYYDGPYEQYF.

V usage is TRBV7-6 and J usage is TRBJ1-5, with D possibly matching TRBD1 (5 bases). Germline lookup yields CDR1 SGHVS and CDR2 FNYEAQ. Between the trimmed V and J ends, which lost 1 base and 0 bases, there was a span of 13 bases. The CDR3 contains 17 residues. The CDR3 region has the DNA TGTGCCAGCAGCTTAGATGGAGGGGCCAATAGCAATCAGCCCCAGCATTTT. Protein: CASSLDGGANSNQPQHF.

This sequence joins TRBV7-3 and TRBJ2-7; tentative D call: TRBD2 (7 bases). The germline V gene has CDR1 SGHTA and CDR2 FQGTGA. This CDR3 has 15 residues. V dropped 0 bases and J dropped 6 bases, with 15 bases sitting between them. The CDR3 bases are TGTGCCAGCAGCTTAACGGGGGGGGCGGCTACCGAGCAGTACTTC. Its translation: CASSLTGGAATEQYF.

J is TRBJ2-6 and V is TRBV28; D is undetermined. Germline CDR1 is MDHEN and CDR2 is SYDVKM. V was pared by 2 bases and J by 1 base, with 6 bases between. The CDR3 has 15 residues. For the CDR3, the DNA is TGTGCCAGCAGTTTAGTTGTATCTGGGGCCAACGTCCTGACTTTC. The encoded protein is CASSLVVSGANVLTF.

The chain couples TRBV4-3 to TRBJ1-2; possibly TRBD1 for D (6 bases). Trimming cost V 0 bases and J 4 bases, with 18 bases left between them. Germline V gene lookup returns CDR1 LGHNA and CDR2 YSLEER. The CDR3 totals 17 residues. Here the CDR3 DNA reads TGCGCCAGCAGCCAAGATTTGACGGCAGGGGATCTCTATGGCTACACCTTC. It codes for CASSQDLTAGDLYGYTF.

The V call is TRBV19, the J call TRBJ1-5; D is unresolved. The CDR3 consists of 18 residues. Trimming removed 3 bases from V and 0 bases from J, with 18 bases in between. Per the germline V gene, CDR1 is LNHDA and CDR2 is SQIVND (reference sequence). CDR3 bases: TGTGCCAGTAGTATTACGTTCCCAGAGACCTATAGCAATCAGCCCCAGCATTTT. Its protein is CASSITFPETYSNQPQHF.

The V call is TRBV6-6, the J call TRBJ2-5; TRBD1 aligns across 10 bases. The J call may be in error: the DNA end matches TRBJ2-7 better. The CDR3 totals 15 residues. From germline, CDR1 is MNHNY and CDR2 SVGAGI (reference sequence). CDR3 DNA sequence: TGTGCCAGCAGTGATCCGGGACAGGGGTCCTACGAGCAGTACTTC. Translation gives CASSDPGQGSYEQYF.

This clone was seen a single time. The CDR3 region is CASSGGVSYEQYF. CDR3 in DNA: TGTGCCAGCAGCGGTGGTGTCTCCTACGAGCAGTACTTC. The gene calls are TRBV9 and TRBJ2-7; no clear D gene. Germline V gene data show CDR1 as SGDLS and CDR2 as YYNGEE. The ends were cut back, 3 bases at V and 0 bases at J, with 7 bases in the middle. The CDR3 is 13 residues long.

This clone was seen a single time. This chain links TRBV28 with TRBJ2-7; the D is unclear. V lost 6 bases to trimming and J lost 2 bases, with 8 bases between them. Germline-derived CDR1 and CDR2 are MDHEN and SYDVKM. This CDR3 has 12 amino acids. CDR3 sequence reads: CASSYPTYEQYF. The CDR3 DNA reads as TGTGCCAGCAGCTATCCAACCTACGAGCAGTACTTC.

This rearrangement joins TRBV2 to TRBJ2-2, with 10 bases that match TRBD2. Germline assignment: CDR1 SNHLY and CDR2 FYNNEI. Trimming cost V 8 bases and J 6 bases; bases outside gene matches: 6. The CDR3 consists of 14 residues. The CDR3 sequence: CASLLAGAAGELFF. CDR3 sequence (DNA): TGTGCCAGCCTCCTAGCGGGGGCGGCCGGGGAGCTGTTTTTT.

This clone was picked up one time. The CDR3 bases are TGCGCCAGCAGTTCTCCTAAAGAGGGGCGGGGGGGCGCAGATACGCAGTATTTT. The encoded protein is CASSSPKEGRGGADTQYF. This chain uses TRBV4-1 with TRBJ2-3; 9 bases line up with TRBD2. Per germline, CDR1 MGHRA and CDR2 YSYEKL. The CDR3 length is 18 residues. J was trimmed by 4 bases and V by 6 bases; bases with no gene match: 17.

This rearrangement joins TRBV12-5 to TRBJ1-2; maybe TRBD1 (5 bases). The CDR3 has 16 amino acids. V lost 0 bases, J lost 0 bases, and 11 bases lay in between. Germline loops: CDR1 LGHNT, CDR2 FRNRAP. The CDR3 loop is CASGLVRGGTNYGYTF. CDR3 nucleotide sequence: TGTGCTAGTGGTTTGGTACGGGGGGGGACTAACTATGGCTACACCTTC.

As to this clone: One end of the junction fails to match germline, which may point to a read error. The chain links TRBV5-4 to TRBJ1-2; no reliable D call. Germline CDR1 reads SGHNT; CDR2 reads YYREEE (reference sequence). This CDR3 is built from 15 residues. The CDR3 DNA reads as TGCGCCAGCAGCCAAGACTCCGGGTCATCATATGGCTACACCTTC. It translates to CASSQDSGSSYGYTF.

The V and J genes are TRBV5-6 and TRBJ2-7; 7 bases align to TRBD1. CDR3 length equals 14 residues. Looked up from germline, CDR1 is SGHDT and CDR2 is YYEEEE. Trimming removed 4 bases from V and 7 bases from J; junction bases left unmatched: 11. The CDR3 bases are TGTGCCAGCAGCCCCGGGACAGCCTGGTGGGAGCAGTACTTC. Its translation: CASSPGTAWWEQYF.

The chain links TRBV30 to TRBJ2-7, with D perhaps matching TRBD1 or TRBD2 (5 bases each). The length of the CDR3 is 16 residues. Germline assignment: CDR1 GTSNPN and CDR2 SVGIG (reference sequence). With 2 bases removed from V and 3 bases from J, the gap between germline ends came to 20 bases. The CDR3 nucleotides are TGTGCCTGGAGTCCGGGGCCTAGGGGATCTTTCTACGAGCAGTACTTC. Amino acids: CAWSPGPRGSFYEQYF.

The J gene is TRBJ1-1, the V gene TRBV7-9; no firm D call. The V gene's germline CDR1 is SEHNR and CDR2 FQNEAQ (reference sequence). V lost 5 bases to trimming and J lost 1 base, with 5 bases between them. The CDR3 length is 12 residues. As DNA, the CDR3 is TGTGCCAGCAGCCACAAGAACACTGAAGCTTTCTTT. Its translation: CASSHKNTEAFF. Looking up the rest from reference TRBV7-9 and TRBJ1-1 gives the full variable domain: DTGVSQNPRHKITKRGQNVTFRCDPISEHNRLYWYRQTLGQGPEFLTYFQNEAQLEKSRLLSDRFSAERPKGSFSTLEIQRTEQGDSAMYLCASSHKNTEAFFGQGTRLTVV.